This TCR beta chain was sequenced for a study of blood T cell repertoires in COVID-19. Study details: Recovered status applied to Cohort 3 donors who had two consecutive negative PCRs. It also applied to those with clearance or with symptom resolution.

This clone was counted only a few times. Germline values: CDR1 KGHDR, CDR2 SFDVKD. The V segment lost 6 bases and the J segment 6 bases; nucleotides outside the gene matches: 13. The CDR3 is made up of 15 amino acids. Profiled with immunoSEQ multiplex PCR; TCRdb holds only in-frame clones, not every one. Seen here are under 300,000 clones, around nine tenths observed once, and the top ten hold approximately 2%. V usage is TRBV24-1 and J usage is TRBJ2-7; 7 bases align to TRBD2. This sequence was found in a woman in her fifties or sixties in a cohort exposed to, infected with or recovered from COVID-19 (not recorded which). Material: PBMCs or T cells enriched from blood (not recorded which). The DNA of the CDR3 is TGTGCCACCAGTATGTCGGGGGAGGGCACAGTCGAGCAGTACTTC. Amino acids: CATSMSGEGTVEQYF.